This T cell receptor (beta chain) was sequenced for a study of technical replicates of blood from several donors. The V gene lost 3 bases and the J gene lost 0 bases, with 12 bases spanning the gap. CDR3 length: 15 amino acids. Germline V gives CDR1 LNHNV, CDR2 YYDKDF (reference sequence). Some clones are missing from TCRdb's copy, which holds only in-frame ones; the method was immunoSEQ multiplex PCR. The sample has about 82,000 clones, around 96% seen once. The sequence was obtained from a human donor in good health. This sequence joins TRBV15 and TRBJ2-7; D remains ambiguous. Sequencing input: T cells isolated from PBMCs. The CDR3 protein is CATSRGDSRSYEQYF. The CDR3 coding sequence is TGTGCCACCAGCAGGGGTGACTCTCGCTCCTACGAGCAGTACTTC.